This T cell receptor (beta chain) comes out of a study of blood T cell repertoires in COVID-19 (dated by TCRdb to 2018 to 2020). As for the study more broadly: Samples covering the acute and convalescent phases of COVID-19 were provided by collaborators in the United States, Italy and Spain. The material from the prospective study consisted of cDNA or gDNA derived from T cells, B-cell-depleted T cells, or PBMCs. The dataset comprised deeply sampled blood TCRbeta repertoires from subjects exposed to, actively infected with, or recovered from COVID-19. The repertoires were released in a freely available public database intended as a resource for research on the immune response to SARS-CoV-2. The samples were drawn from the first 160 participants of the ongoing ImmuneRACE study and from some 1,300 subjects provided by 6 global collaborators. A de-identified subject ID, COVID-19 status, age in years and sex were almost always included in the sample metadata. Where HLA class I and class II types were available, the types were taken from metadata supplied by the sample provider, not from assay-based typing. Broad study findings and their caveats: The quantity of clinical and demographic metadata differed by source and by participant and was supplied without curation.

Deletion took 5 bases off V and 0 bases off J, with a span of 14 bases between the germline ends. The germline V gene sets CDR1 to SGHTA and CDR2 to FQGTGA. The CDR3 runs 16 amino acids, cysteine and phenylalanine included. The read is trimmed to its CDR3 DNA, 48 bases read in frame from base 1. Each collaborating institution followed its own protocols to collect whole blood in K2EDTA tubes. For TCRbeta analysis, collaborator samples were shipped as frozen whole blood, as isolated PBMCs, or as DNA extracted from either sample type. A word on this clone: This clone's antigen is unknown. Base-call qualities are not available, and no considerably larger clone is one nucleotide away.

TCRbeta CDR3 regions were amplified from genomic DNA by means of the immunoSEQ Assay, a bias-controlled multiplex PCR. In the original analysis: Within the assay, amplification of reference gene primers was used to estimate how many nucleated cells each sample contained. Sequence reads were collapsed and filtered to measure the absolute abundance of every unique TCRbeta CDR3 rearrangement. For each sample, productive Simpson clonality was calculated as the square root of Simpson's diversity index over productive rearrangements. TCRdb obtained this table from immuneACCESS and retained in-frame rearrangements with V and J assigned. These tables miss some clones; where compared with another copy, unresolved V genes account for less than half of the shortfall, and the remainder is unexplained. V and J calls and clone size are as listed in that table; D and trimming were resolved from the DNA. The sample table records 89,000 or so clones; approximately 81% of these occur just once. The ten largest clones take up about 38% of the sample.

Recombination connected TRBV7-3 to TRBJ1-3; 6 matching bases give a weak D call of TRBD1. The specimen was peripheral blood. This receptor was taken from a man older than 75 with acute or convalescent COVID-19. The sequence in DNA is TGTGCCAGCAGCGAGGGAGGGGGGCTCTCTGGAAACACCATATATTTT. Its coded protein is CASSEGGGLSGNTIYF.